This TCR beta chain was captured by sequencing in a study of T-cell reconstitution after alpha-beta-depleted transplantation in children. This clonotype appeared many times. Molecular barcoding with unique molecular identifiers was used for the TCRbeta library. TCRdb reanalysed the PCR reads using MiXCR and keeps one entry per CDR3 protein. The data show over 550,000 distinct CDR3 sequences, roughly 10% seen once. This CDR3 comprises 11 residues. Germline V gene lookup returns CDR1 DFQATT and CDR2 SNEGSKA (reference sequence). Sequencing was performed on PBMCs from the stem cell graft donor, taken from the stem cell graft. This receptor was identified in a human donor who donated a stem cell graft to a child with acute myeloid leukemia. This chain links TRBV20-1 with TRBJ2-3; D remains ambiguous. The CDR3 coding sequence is TGCAGACCAGGAGATTTCGATACGCAGTATTTT. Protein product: CRPGDFDTQYF.